Presented here are 16 T cell receptor beta chains from one specimen sequenced in a study of blood T cell repertoires in COVID-19. TCRdb's copy holds only in-frame clones and misses some; the assay was immunoSEQ multiplex PCR. The repertoire holds about 200,000 clones, with more than 75% as singletons. Sample: peripheral blood. The receptors derive from a human donor in a cohort sampled during active COVID-19.

The chain combines TRBV27 with TRBJ1-4; 10 bases map to TRBD1. This CDR3 has 17 amino acids. V lost 1 base, J lost 8 bases, and 10 bases stayed unmatched. CDR1 is MNHEY, CDR2 SMNVEV, per germline (reference sequence). The CDR3 reads CASSLYRQGATPEKLFF. CDR3 sequence (DNA): TGTGCCAGCAGTTTATACCGACAGGGGGCTACGCCGGAAAAACTGTTTTTT.

This rearrangement joins TRBV29-1 to TRBJ1-5; 7 nucleotides agree with TRBD1. Trimming cost V 5 bases and J 4 bases; bases outside gene matches: 5. The CDR3 is 13 residues long. Germline V gene data show CDR1 as SQVTM and CDR2 as ANQGSEA. The CDR3 DNA reads TGCAGCGTTCGGCAGGGGGTTAATCAGCCCCAGCATTTT. It specifies CSVRQGVNQPQHF.

The J gene is TRBJ2-1, the V gene TRBV11-3, with 15 bases lining up with TRBD2. CDR1 and CDR2 (germline): SGHNT, YENEEA. With 5 bases clipped from V and 11 bases from J, the junction kept 7 bases outside the gene matches. This CDR3 comprises 15 residues. Here the CDR3 reads CASSGQGLAGGQQFF. The CDR3 nucleotides read TGTGCCAGCAGCGGCCAGGGACTAGCGGGAGGACAGCAGTTCTTC.

V usage is TRBV27 and J usage is TRBJ2-2; D remains unclear. The germline V gene has CDR1 MNHEY and CDR2 SMNVEV (reference sequence). The CDR3 has 11 residues. V lost 6 bases to trimming and J lost 6 bases, with 5 bases between them. The CDR3 bases are TGTGCCAGCAGCAGTGCCGGGGAGCTGTTTTTT. Its protein is CASSSAGELFF.

V and J are TRBV7-6 and TRBJ2-1; D might be TRBD1 (8 bases). V lost 2 bases and J 7 bases, leaving 21 bases between the germline ends. The length of the CDR3 is 17 residues. Germline values: CDR1 SGHVS, CDR2 FNYEAQ. CDR3 amino acids: CASSLRADRVAGNEQFF. DNA of the CDR3: TGTGCCAGCAGCTTACGGGCGGACAGGGTAGCGGGTAATGAGCAGTTCTTC.

This chain connects TRBV4-3 to TRBJ2-1; D is ambiguous. This CDR3 is 14 amino acids long. V was pared by 1 base and J by 4 bases, with 8 bases between. Germline-derived CDR1 and CDR2 are LGHNA and YSLEER. The CDR3 coding sequence is TGCGCCAGCAGCCAAGTGGCTTTATACAATGAGCAGTTCTTC. Residues: CASSQVALYNEQFF.

Worth noting for this clone: Other DNA sequences within the sample encode an identical CDR3. The rearrangement links TRBV18 to TRBJ2-5; 7 bases line up with TRBD2. This CDR3 is 13 amino acids long. V gave up 3 bases and J gave up 2 bases; unmatched junction bases: 0. Germline V gene sequence: CDR1 KGHSH, CDR2 LQKENI. The CDR3 reads CASSPGGQETQYF. Here the CDR3 DNA reads TGTGCCAGCTCACCGGGGGGGCAAGAGACCCAGTACTTC.

In its sample, this clone was seen a few times. V gene TRBV7-9 combines with J gene TRBJ2-7; D possibly corresponds to TRBD2 (6 bases). The CDR3 loop spans 17 amino acids. In germline, CDR1 is SEHNR, CDR2 FQNEAQ (reference sequence). Trimming took off 8 bases at V and 0 bases at J, with 23 bases between the two ends. The CDR3 spells CASRAGNRGEDSYEQYF. As DNA, the CDR3 is TGTGCCAGCCGTGCGGGCAACCGCGGGGAGGACTCCTACGAGCAGTACTTC.

In regard to this clone: Other DNA sequences in the same sample also yield this CDR3. This chain joins TRBV2 and TRBJ1-2, with 9 nucleotides matching TRBD1. Germline lookup yields CDR1 SNHLY and CDR2 FYNNEI. The CDR3 sequence is 13 residues long. J gave up 4 bases and V 4 bases, and 1 base lay outside the gene matches. CDR3 amino acids: CASSGQGGYGYTF. The CDR3 nucleotides read TGTGCCAGCAGTGGACAGGGGGGCTATGGCTACACCTTC.

This chain connects TRBV4-1 to TRBJ1-5; no reliable D call. CDR1 MGHRA and CDR2 YSYEKL come from the germline V gene. The CDR3 runs 17 residues. V shed 0 bases and J shed 6 bases, with 18 bases lying between them. CDR3 nucleotides: TGCGCCAGCAGCCAAGAACTGGGGAGATCTCCGGGTCAGCCCCAGCATTTT. It encodes CASSQELGRSPGQPQHF.

The chain has TRBV6-1 and TRBJ2-7, with D maybe TRBD1 (5 bases). Trimming shortened V by 3 bases and J by 2 bases, and 11 bases separated the two germline ends. The CDR3 covers 14 residues. From germline, CDR1 is MNHNS and CDR2 SASEGT. The CDR3 DNA reads TGTGCCAGCAGTGATTGGCCAGGGCCCTACGAGCAGTACTTC. The encoded protein is CASSDWPGPYEQYF.

The V call is TRBV7-8, the J call TRBJ2-3, with D possibly being TRBD2 (5 bases). The CDR3 runs 15 residues. Germline assignment: CDR1 SGHVS and CDR2 FQNEAQ. The V end was cut by 0 bases, the J end by 6 bases, with 13 bases between. Here the CDR3 DNA reads TGTGCCAGCAGCTTAGCAAGAGGGATTGGGGATACGCAGTATTTT. Translation gives CASSLARGIGDTQYF.

The chain is built from TRBV3-1 (or the pseudogene TRBV3-2) and TRBJ2-4; 7 positions match TRBD1. This CDR3 has 16 residues. Germline CDR1 is LGHDT and CDR2 is YNNKEL (reference sequence). V was pared by 3 bases and J by 2 bases, with 7 bases of the junction left unmatched. CDR3 bases: TGTGCCAGCAGCCACGTCTGGGACAGAACCAAAAACATTCAGTACTTC. Residues: CASSHVWDRTKNIQYF.

The sample holds a few counts of this clone. The chain couples TRBV9 to TRBJ2-5; maybe TRBD2 (5 bases). V lost 1 base and J 5 bases, leaving 15 bases between the germline ends. CDR3 length: 15 amino acids. CDR1 SGDLS and CDR2 YYNGEE come from the germline V gene. CDR3 loop: CASSVNLGAHETQYF. CDR3 coding DNA: TGTGCCAGCAGCGTAAATTTGGGAGCTCATGAGACCCAGTACTTC.

V and J are TRBV19 and TRBJ1-5; D is uncertain. Germline assignment: CDR1 LNHDA and CDR2 SQIVND (reference sequence). This CDR3 is built from 15 residues. V was trimmed by 2 bases and J by 0 bases, leaving 8 bases between them. CDR3 sequence reads: CASSIISGSNQPQHF. DNA for the CDR3: TGTGCCAGTAGTATAATTTCGGGTAGCAATCAGCCCCAGCATTTT.

The chain carries TRBV7-8 and TRBJ1-6; D not resolved. Looked up from germline, CDR1 is SGHVS and CDR2 is FQNEAQ. There are 14 residues in the CDR3. Trimming removed 5 bases from V and 7 bases from J, with 12 bases in between. CDR3 DNA sequence: TGTGCCAGCAGCGCCTTGGAGGGAAATTCACCCCTCCACTTT. Its protein product is CASSALEGNSPLHF. Based on the CDR3 plus reference TRBV7-8 and TRBJ1-6, the full variable domain is GAGVSQSPRYKVAKRGQDVALRCDPISGHVSLFWYQQALGQGPEFLTYFQNEAQLDKSGLPSDRFFAERPEGSVSTLKIQRTQQEDSAVYLCASSALEGNSPLHFGNGTRLTVT.